The 13 T cell receptor beta chains below come from one sample, sequenced in a study of T cell responses to AZD1222 COVID-19 vaccine. TCRdb keeps only in-frame clones here, not all; method: immunoSEQ multiplex PCR. This table holds 150,000 to 250,000 clones, about nine tenths found once. Sequencing used peripheral blood, obtained 28 days after the second AZD1222 dose. All receptors derive from an adult who received the AZD1222 COVID-19 vaccine.

The J gene is TRBJ2-5, the V gene TRBV19, with D hard to call. Between the trimmed V and J ends, which lost 3 bases and 1 base, there was a span of 6 bases. Germline V gives CDR1 LNHDA, CDR2 SQIVND (reference sequence). The length of the CDR3 is 13 residues. The CDR3 DNA sequence: TGTGCCAGTAGTATTGCCCCCCAAGAGACCCAGTACTTC. It encodes CASSIAPQETQYF.

The gene calls are TRBV12-3 or TRBV12-4 and TRBJ2-1; D call uncertain. This CDR3 has 10 amino acids. With 6 bases removed from V and 13 bases from J, the gap between germline ends came to 10 bases. The CDR3 DNA reads as TGTGCCAGCAGCTTCGGCCCTCAGTTCTTC. Translating it yields CASSFGPQFF.

This clone was seen only a few times. The chain carries TRBV28 and TRBJ2-7, with D uncertain. This CDR3 spans 15 amino acids. From germline, CDR1 is MDHEN and CDR2 SYDVKM. Trimming removed 3 bases at V and 0 bases at J, with 12 bases between. This CDR3 is CASSLPTSSSYEQYF. CDR3 nucleotide sequence: TGTGCCAGCAGTTTGCCCACATCCAGCTCCTACGAGCAGTACTTC.

The genes are TRBV7-2 and TRBJ1-2, with D perhaps matching TRBD1 (5 bases). The CDR3 has 13 amino acids. V lost 7 bases, J lost 5 bases, and 14 bases lay in between. Germline V gene sequence: CDR1 SGHTA, CDR2 FQGNSA. CDR3 amino acids: CASTLGTDYGYTF. CDR3 nucleotides: TGTGCCAGCACTCTAGGGACGGATTATGGCTACACCTTC.

The genes are TRBV9 and TRBJ1-2; D possibly corresponds to TRBD1 (5 bases). With 2 bases removed from V and 0 bases from J, the gap between germline ends came to 14 bases. The CDR3 loop spans 16 amino acids. Germline V gene sequence: CDR1 SGDLS, CDR2 YYNGEE. CDR3 region: CASSVGDGRANYGYTF. The DNA of the CDR3 is TGTGCCAGCAGCGTCGGGGACGGTAGAGCTAACTATGGCTACACCTTC.

The chain links TRBV12-3 or TRBV12-4 to TRBJ2-7, with no clear D. This CDR3 region has 13 residues. Deletions cut 5 bases from V and 0 bases from J, with 8 bases between. CDR3 amino acids: CASSPGHSYEQYF. CDR3 nucleotide sequence: TGTGCCAGCAGTCCGGGCCACTCCTACGAGCAGTACTTC.

The chain uses TRBV10-1 and TRBJ1-6; the D gene is possibly TRBD1 (6 bases). CDR1 and CDR2 from the germline V gene are WNHNN and SYGVQD (reference sequence). V lost 6 bases, J lost 2 bases, and 17 bases lay in between. The length of the CDR3 is 17 residues. Here the CDR3 DNA reads TGCGCCAGCAGCGTAACAGGGAGAGTAACCTATAATTCACCCCTCCACTTT. This sequence encodes CASSVTGRVTYNSPLHF.

The chain links TRBV9 to TRBJ1-2, with 9 bases matching TRBD1. V dropped 1 base and J dropped 6; count of bases not matched to a gene: 7. This CDR3 is built from 15 residues. CDR1 and CDR2 (germline): SGDLS, YYNGEE. CDR3: CASSVQDRGIHGYTF. CDR3 bases: TGTGCCAGCAGCGTACAGGACAGGGGTATTCATGGCTACACCTTC.

The V call is TRBV20-1, the J call TRBJ2-5, with D unresolved. CDR3 length: 11 residues. The germline V gene has CDR1 DFQATT and CDR2 SNEGSKA (reference sequence). Trimming stripped 3 bases from V and 2 bases from J, with 4 bases between. The CDR3 region is CSASGQETQYF. CDR3 coding DNA: TGCAGTGCTAGTGGACAAGAGACCCAGTACTTC.

This clone showed up just once. The CDR3 spells CASSIFDSSQYEQYF. For the CDR3, the DNA is TGTGCCAGTAGTATATTCGACAGCTCCCAATACGAGCAGTACTTC. The chain has TRBV19 and TRBJ2-7; D might be TRBD1 (5 bases). The CDR3 extends over 15 amino acids. The ends were cut back, 2 bases at V and 4 bases at J, with 15 bases in the middle. The germline V gene encodes CDR1 LNHDA and CDR2 SQIVND (reference sequence).

The table lists this clone with a count of one. The chain has TRBV4-1 and TRBJ2-7; 11 positions match TRBD2. Per germline, CDR1 MGHRA and CDR2 YSYEKL. V was clipped by 4 bases and J by 9 bases; unmatched bases: 11. The CDR3 is 15 amino acids. Here the CDR3 reads CASSLLAGETSGQYF. CDR3 nucleotides: TGCGCCAGCAGCCTACTAGCGGGGGAAACTTCGGGGCAGTACTTC.

The rearrangement uses TRBV7-2 and TRBJ1-2, with 7 bases matching TRBD1. CDR1 and CDR2 (germline): SGHTA, FQGNSA. This CDR3 spans 14 amino acids. After removal of 5 bases from V and 3 bases from J, the junction contained 6 bases not matched to a gene. This CDR3 reads CASSLWTGDYGYTF. For the CDR3, the DNA is TGTGCCAGCAGCCTTTGGACAGGCGACTATGGCTACACCTTC.

The chain links TRBV19 to TRBJ1-5; a possible D gene is TRBD1 (6 bases). V lost 5 bases and J 1 base, leaving 9 bases between the germline ends. The CDR3 contains 14 residues. Germline V gene data show CDR1 as LNHDA and CDR2 as SQIVND (reference sequence). The CDR3 region has the DNA TGTGCCAGTAGTGTGGGGGGCAGCAATCAGCCCCAGCATTTT. Translating gives CASSVGGSNQPQHF. Combining the CDR3 with reference TRBV19 and TRBJ1-5 gives the whole variable domain DGGITQSPKYLFRKEGQNVTLSCEQNLNHDAMYWYRQDPGQGLRLIYYSQIVNDFQKGDIAEGYSVSREKKESFPLTVTSAQKNPTAFYLCASSVGGSNQPQHFGDGTRLSIL.